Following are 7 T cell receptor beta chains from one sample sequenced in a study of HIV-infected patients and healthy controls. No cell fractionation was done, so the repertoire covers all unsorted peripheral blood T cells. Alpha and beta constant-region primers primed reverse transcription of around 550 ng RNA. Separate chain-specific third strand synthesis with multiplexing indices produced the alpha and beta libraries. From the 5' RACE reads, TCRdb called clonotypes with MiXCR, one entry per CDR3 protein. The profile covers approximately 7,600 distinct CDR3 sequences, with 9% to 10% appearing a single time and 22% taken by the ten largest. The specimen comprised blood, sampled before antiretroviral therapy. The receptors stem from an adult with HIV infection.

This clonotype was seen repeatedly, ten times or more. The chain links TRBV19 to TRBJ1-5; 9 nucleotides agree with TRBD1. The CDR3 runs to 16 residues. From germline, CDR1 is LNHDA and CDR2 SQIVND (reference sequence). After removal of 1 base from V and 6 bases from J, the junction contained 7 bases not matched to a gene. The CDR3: CASSIGGTGRPQPQHF. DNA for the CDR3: TGTGCCAGTAGTATAGGCGGGACAGGGAGGCCTCAGCCCCAGCATTTT.

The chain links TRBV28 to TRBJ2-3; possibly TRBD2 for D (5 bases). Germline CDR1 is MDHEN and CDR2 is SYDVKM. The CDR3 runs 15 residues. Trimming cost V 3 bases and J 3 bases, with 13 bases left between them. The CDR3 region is CASSFGGLGTDTQYF. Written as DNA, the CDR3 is TGTGCCAGCAGTTTTGGAGGACTTGGAACAGATACGCAGTATTTT.

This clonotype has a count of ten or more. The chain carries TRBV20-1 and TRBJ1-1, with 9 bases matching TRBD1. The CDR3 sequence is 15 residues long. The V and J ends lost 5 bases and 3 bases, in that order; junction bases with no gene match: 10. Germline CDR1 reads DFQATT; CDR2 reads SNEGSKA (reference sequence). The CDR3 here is CSASQIQGADTEAFF. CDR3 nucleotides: TGCAGTGCTTCCCAGATACAGGGGGCGGACACTGAAGCTTTCTTT.

The CDR3 nucleotides are TGCAGCGTCCCCGGGACAGCCAACACCGGGGAGCTGTTTTTT. Translating it yields CSVPGTANTGELFF. This chain links TRBV29-1 with TRBJ2-2; 7 bases map to TRBD1. This CDR3 is built from 14 residues. After removal of 6 bases from V and 2 bases from J, the junction contained 6 bases not matched to a gene. Germline CDR1 SQVTM, CDR2 ANQGSEA.

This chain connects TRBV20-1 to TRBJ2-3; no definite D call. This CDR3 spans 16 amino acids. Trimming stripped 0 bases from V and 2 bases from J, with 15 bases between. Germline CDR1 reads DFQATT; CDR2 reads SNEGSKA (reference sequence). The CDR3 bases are TGCAGTGCTAGAGATAGAAGATACGGCTTCACAGATACGCAGTATTTT. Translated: CSARDRRYGFTDTQYF.

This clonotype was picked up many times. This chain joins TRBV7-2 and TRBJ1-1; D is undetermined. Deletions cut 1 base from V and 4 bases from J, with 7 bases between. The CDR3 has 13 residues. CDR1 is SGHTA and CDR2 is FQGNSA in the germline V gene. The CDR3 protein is CASSLGGGTEAFF. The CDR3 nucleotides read TGTGCCAGCAGCTTAGGGGGAGGCACTGAAGCTTTCTTT.

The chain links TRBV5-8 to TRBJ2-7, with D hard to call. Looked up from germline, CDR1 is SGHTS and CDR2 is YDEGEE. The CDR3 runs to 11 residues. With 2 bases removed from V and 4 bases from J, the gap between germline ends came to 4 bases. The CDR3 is CASSFGYEQYF. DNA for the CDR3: TGTGCCAGCAGCTTCGGATACGAGCAGTACTTC.